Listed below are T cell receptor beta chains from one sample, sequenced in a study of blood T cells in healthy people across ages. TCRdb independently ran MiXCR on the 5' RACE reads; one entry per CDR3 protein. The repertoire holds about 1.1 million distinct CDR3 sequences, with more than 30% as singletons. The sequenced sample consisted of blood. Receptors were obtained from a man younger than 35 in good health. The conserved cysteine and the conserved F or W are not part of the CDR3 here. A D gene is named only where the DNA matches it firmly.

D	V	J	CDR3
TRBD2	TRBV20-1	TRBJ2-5	SARVWREDQETQY
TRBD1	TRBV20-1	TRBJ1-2	SAGGTGVGYT
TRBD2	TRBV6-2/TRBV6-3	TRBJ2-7	ASRLAGNYEQY
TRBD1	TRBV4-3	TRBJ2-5	ASSQRQGAETQY
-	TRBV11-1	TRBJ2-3	ASRPPGHTTDTQY
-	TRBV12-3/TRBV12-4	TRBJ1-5	ASTTGVRQPQH
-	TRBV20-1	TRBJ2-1	SALVTGLVEQF
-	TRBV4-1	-	ASSRGLAGNYEQY
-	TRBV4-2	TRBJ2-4	ASSQDNAADEQY
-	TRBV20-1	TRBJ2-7	SAERTESSYEQY
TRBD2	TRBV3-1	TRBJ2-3	ASSQLSGGVVDTQY
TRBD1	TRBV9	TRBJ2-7	ASMSPISGQASYEQY
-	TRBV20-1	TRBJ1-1	SAQRAGYEAF
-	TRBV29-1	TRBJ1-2	SVSDPGYT
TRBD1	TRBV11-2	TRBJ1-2	ARRPGQGLSNYGYT
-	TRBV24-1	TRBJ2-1	ATSEQGLWGEQF
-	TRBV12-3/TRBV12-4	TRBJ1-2	ASSSRVNDGYT
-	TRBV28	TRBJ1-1	ASLRRRNTEAF
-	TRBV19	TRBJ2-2	ASSILALNTGEPF
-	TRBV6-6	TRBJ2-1	ASTHTVGSYNEQF
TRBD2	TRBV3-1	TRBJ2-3	ASSQDTGGSDTQY
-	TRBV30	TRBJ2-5	AWAQYQETQY
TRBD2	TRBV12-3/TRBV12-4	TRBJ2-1	ASSLASGGAYNEQF
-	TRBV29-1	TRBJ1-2	SVEVRSGYGYT
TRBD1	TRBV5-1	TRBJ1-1	ASSFQGGRNTEAF
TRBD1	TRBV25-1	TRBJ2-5	ASSALLGTGEETQY
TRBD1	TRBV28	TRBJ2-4	ASSRQGVGYNIQY
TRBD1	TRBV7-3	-	ASSFQASGQVSYNEQY
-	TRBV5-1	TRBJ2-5	ASSHGSGAQETQY
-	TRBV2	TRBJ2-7	ASSYTGIYEQY
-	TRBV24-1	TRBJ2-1	ATGGPTYNEQF
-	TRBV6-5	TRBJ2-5	ASSYSISEGTQY
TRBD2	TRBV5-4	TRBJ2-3	ASGDLTAGGHSDTQY
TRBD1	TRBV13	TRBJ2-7	ASSIRDRGIPEQY
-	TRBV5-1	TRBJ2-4	ASSLPSTGDLVQY
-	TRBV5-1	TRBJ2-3	ASSRRDPYTDTQY
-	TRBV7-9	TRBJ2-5	ASSQRRKETQY
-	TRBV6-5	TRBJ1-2	ASSYSGTANEYGYT
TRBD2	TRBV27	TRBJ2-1	ASSMWTSQQF